A selection of T cell receptor beta chains follows, all from one sample in a study of radiotherapy plus CTLA-4 blockade in lung cancer. The repertoire was sequenced with immunoSEQ multiplex PCR; TCRdb's copy has only in-frame clones and lacks some. The sample shows roughly 32,000 clones, 70% of them seen only once. This specimen was peripheral blood, taken from a patient treated with radiotherapy plus ipilimumab. These receptors came from a human donor with non-small cell lung cancer who had stable disease on radiotherapy plus ipilimumab. The CDR3 runs from the conserved cysteine through the conserved F or W. The D gene is left open where the match is weak. Size is stated for part of the rows, as once, few or many counts, or as a class when the clone is expanded.

size	J	V	D	CDR3	DNA
NA	TRBJ2-7	TRBV27	NA	CASSSFLGKTTYEQYF	TGTGCCAGCAGTTCATTCTTGGGCAAAACTACCTACGAGCAGTACTTC
NA	TRBJ2-5	TRBV7-9	TRBD1	CASSARTGGQETQYF	TGTGCCAGCAGCGCTCGGACAGGGGGCCAAGAGACCCAGTACTTC
NA	TRBJ2-7	TRBV7-2	NA	CASSSAYEQYF	TGTGCCAGCAGCTCAGCCTACGAGCAGTACTTC
NA	TRBJ2-2	TRBV29-1	TRBD2	CSVGGSGRGSGELFF	TGCAGCGTTGGGGGATCGGGGAGGGGATCCGGGGAGCTGTTTTTT
NA	TRBJ1-3	TRBV11-2	NA	CASSLTGNTIYF	TGTGCCAGCAGCTTAACCGGAAACACCATATATTTT
NA	TRBJ1-2	TRBV28	NA	CAGKDPGSGYTF	TGTGCCGGGAAAGACCCTGGATCTGGCTACACCTTC
NA	TRBJ2-3	TRBV11-3	TRBD1	CASSLATGAHTDTQYF	TGTGCCAGCAGCTTAGCTACAGGGGCCCACACAGATACGCAGTATTTT
NA	TRBJ2-4	TRBV28	NA	CASSLHGENIQYF	TGTGCCAGCAGTTTACATGGGGAAAACATTCAGTACTTC
NA	TRBJ1-2	TRBV4-1	NA	CASSPGELLFSGYTF	TGCGCCAGCAGCCCAGGGGAACTCCTGTTCAGTGGCTACACCTTC
NA	TRBJ1-2	TRBV7-2	TRBD1	CASSPGTEGYGYTF	TGTGCCAGCAGCCCAGGGACAGAGGGCTATGGCTACACCTTC
NA	TRBJ1-2	TRBV5-6	NA	CASSPRGGNGYTF	TGTGCCAGCAGCCCGAGAGGAGGGAATGGCTACACCTTC
NA	TRBJ1-1	TRBV29-1	NA	CSVHMGRYTEAFF	TGCAGCGTTCATATGGGCAGATACACTGAAGCTTTCTTT
NA	TRBJ2-5	TRBV11-3	NA	CASSPRWGETQYF	TGTGCCAGCAGCCCTCGGTGGGGGGAGACCCAGTACTTC
NA	TRBJ2-7	TRBV6-1	NA	CASSESGGYDYEQYF	TGTGCCAGCAGTGAATCCGGCGGGTATGACTACGAGCAGTACTTC
NA	TRBJ2-5	TRBV11-3	NA	CASSPGPVTETQYF	TGTGCCAGCAGCCCTGGACCCGTTACCGAGACCCAGTACTTC
once	TRBJ1-5	TRBV2	NA	CASSEGSQPQHF	TGTGCCAGCAGTGAAGGGTCTCAGCCCCAGCATTTT
NA	TRBJ2-1	TRBV14	NA	CASSQRHRQFF	TGTGCCAGCAGCCAAAGGCACAGGCAGTTCTTC
NA	TRBJ2-3	TRBV19	TRBD2	CASRSPGTSGKYTQYF	TGTGCCAGTAGATCTCCCGGGACTAGCGGGAAATATACGCAGTATTTT
NA	TRBJ2-7	TRBV13	TRBD1	CASSNVGRTGDSEQYF	TGTGCCAGCAGTAACGTAGGCCGGACAGGGGATAGCGAGCAGTACTTC
NA	TRBJ2-7	TRBV7-9	NA	CASSLDLYEQYF	TGTGCCAGCAGCTTAGACCTATACGAGCAGTACTTC
few	TRBJ1-4	TRBV28	TRBD1	CASSPWTGTNEKLFF	TGTGCCAGCAGTCCCTGGACAGGGACTAATGAAAAACTGTTTTTT
NA	TRBJ2-1	TRBV1	NA	CTSSQDQGTSGRALGNEQFF	TGCACCAGCAGCCAAGATCAGGGGACTAGCGGGAGGGCCCTGGGGAATGAGCAGTTCTTC
NA	TRBJ2-5	TRBV9	NA	CASSARPSSKVETQYF	TGTGCCAGCAGCGCTAGGCCAAGTTCGAAGGTGGAGACCCAGTACTTC
few	TRBJ2-1	TRBV28	TRBD2	CASINPGTSSHNEQFF	TGTGCCAGTATTAATCCCGGGACTAGCTCCCACAATGAGCAGTTCTTC
few	TRBJ1-3	TRBV7-2	NA	CASSLALVQGDGNTIYF	TGTGCCAGCAGCTTAGCCTTGGTCCAGGGAGATGGAAACACCATATATTTT
NA	TRBJ1-2	TRBV6-1	TRBD1	CASSEARGQNYGYTF	TGTGCCAGCAGTGAAGCTAGGGGGCAGAACTATGGCTACACCTTC
NA	TRBJ1-1	TRBV29-1	TRBD1	CSVGTGGAYTEAFF	TGCAGCGTTGGGACAGGGGGCGCTTACACTGAAGCTTTCTTT
NA	TRBJ2-7	TRBV18	TRBD1	CASSRDSTTYEQYF	TGTGCCAGCTCACGGGACAGTACCACCTACGAGCAGTACTTC
NA	TRBJ2-7	TRBV18	NA	CASSPGTQGSEQYF	TGTGCCAGCTCTCCAGGGACTCAGGGCTCCGAGCAGTACTTC
NA	TRBJ1-2	TRBV4-1	TRBD1	CASSLDRDPIYGYTF	TGCGCCAGCAGCTTAGACAGGGATCCAATCTATGGCTACACCTTC
NA	TRBJ1-6	TRBV4-2	TRBD1	CASSQATGQGNSPLHF	TGTGCCAGCAGCCAAGCAACCGGACAGGGGAATTCACCCCTCCACTTT
NA	TRBJ1-1	TRBV9	NA	CASSVLRGNTEAFF	TGTGCCAGCAGCGTTCTGAGGGGGAACACTGAAGCTTTCTTT
NA	TRBJ2-7	TRBV2	NA	CASILGSYEQYF	TGTGCCAGCATTCTGGGCTCCTACGAGCAGTACTTC
NA	TRBJ1-2	TRBV28	NA	CASSSNGRGRGYTF	TGTGCCAGCAGTTCTAACGGCCGGGGGCGCGGCTACACCTTC
NA	TRBJ1-2	TRBV7-6	TRBD1	CASSPQGGYGYTF	TGTGCCAGCAGCCCCCAGGGGGGCTATGGCTACACCTTC
NA	TRBJ1-1	TRBV25-1	NA	CASSETTEAFF	TGTGCCAGCAGCGAAACCACTGAAGCTTTCTTT
NA	TRBJ1-2	TRBV18	NA	CASSPLEFGAKGYTF	TGTGCCAGCTCACCATTGGAGTTCGGCGCGAAGGGCTACACCTTC
NA	TRBJ2-1	TRBV6-5	NA	CASSYSGFDEQFF	TGTGCCAGCAGTTACTCAGGGTTTGATGAGCAGTTCTTC
few	TRBJ2-1	TRBV20-1	TRBD2	CSALGGFEQFF	TGCAGTGCCCTGGGGGGGTTCGAGCAGTTCTTC
once	TRBJ1-5	TRBV6-1	TRBD1	CASSRTGEDQPQHF	TGTGCCAGCAGTAGGACAGGGGAGGATCAGCCCCAGCATTTT
NA	TRBJ1-2	TRBV5-8	NA	CASSLGQLNYGYTF	TGTGCCAGCAGCCTTGGGCAGCTCAACTATGGCTACACCTTC
NA	TRBJ1-4	TRBV28	TRBD1	CASRIPGGTNEKLFF	TGTGCCAGCAGGATACCAGGGGGAACTAATGAAAAACTGTTTTTT
NA	TRBJ2-1	TRBV5-1	NA	CASSLIGDYNEQFF	TGCGCCAGCAGCTTGATAGGGGACTACAATGAGCAGTTCTTC
NA	TRBJ2-4	TRBV27	NA	CASSSTGDVAKNIQYF	TGTGCCAGCAGTTCCACAGGAGATGTGGCCAAAAACATTCAGTACTTC
NA	TRBJ2-7	TRBV23-1	TRBD1	CASSRPGQSPYEQYF	TGCGCCAGCAGTCGACCGGGACAGAGTCCCTACGAGCAGTACTTC
NA	TRBJ2-7	TRBV7-9	TRBD2	CASSYIHGREYLLTYEQYF	TGTGCCAGCAGCTACATACACGGGCGGGAGTATCTCCTTACCTACGAGCAGTACTTC
medium-sized	TRBJ2-7	TRBV7-2	NA	CASSLGLAYEQYF	TGTGCCAGCAGCTTAGGGCTGGCCTACGAGCAGTACTTC
once	TRBJ2-5	TRBV18	NA	CASSPVGETQYF	TGTGCCAGCTCACCCGTGGGAGAGACCCAGTACTTC
NA	TRBJ2-5	TRBV7-9	NA	CASSFRGGPGETQYF	TGTGCCAGCAGCTTCCGAGGGGGGCCAGGGGAGACCCAGTACTTC
few	TRBJ2-1	TRBV2	NA	CASISIAIRNEQFF	TGTGCCAGCATTTCCATAGCAATCCGCAATGAGCAGTTCTTC
NA	TRBJ2-3	TRBV7-2	NA	CASSLRHFAITDTQYF	TGTGCCAGCAGCTTACGCCACTTTGCGATCACAGATACGCAGTATTTT
NA	TRBJ1-1	TRBV5-1	TRBD1	CASSSGQGSTEAFF	TGCGCCAGCAGCTCGGGACAGGGCTCCACTGAAGCTTTCTTT
NA	TRBJ1-5	TRBV27	NA	CASGTPQSGGRNQPQHF	TGTGCCAGCGGCACGCCGCAGTCTGGGGGCCGAAATCAGCCCCAGCATTTT
NA	TRBJ1-3	TRBV18	NA	CASSPLIPGFDSGNTIYF	TGTGCCAGCTCACCACTCATTCCCGGATTCGACTCTGGAAACACCATATATTTT